The rows below give T cell receptor beta chains drawn from one sample of a study of identical twins. TCRdb re-called the 5' RACE reads through MiXCR, storing one row per CDR3 protein. The data hold about 570,000 distinct CDR3 sequences, with around 9.6% observed a single time. The sample was also linked to a second study, of yellow fever vaccine responses in identical twins.

Sample: PBMCs. Receptor source: a woman under 30 in good health. Both conserved end residues are trimmed from each CDR3.

v_gene	j_gene	CDR3aa
TRBV5-1	TRBJ1-2	ASSSWTEEGYT
TRBV9	TRBJ2-1	ASSVEGLAGAGNEQF
TRBV29-1	TRBJ2-7	SVISGSAGEQY
TRBV7-2	TRBJ1-1	ASSLVGGGTEAF
TRBV29-1	TRBJ2-3	SVGPPQGGTDTQY
TRBV29-1	TRBJ1-2	SADGPGGDGYT
TRBV7-9	TRBJ1-3	ASSLARKDPGNTIY
TRBV14	TRBJ2-1	ASSQDRFTSSYNEQF
TRBV9	TRBJ2-2	ASSVGPLGGRKNTGELF
TRBV7-2	TRBJ2-3	ASRPLAGASDTQY
TRBV14	TRBJ2-3	ASSLGLAGDPLSTDTQY
TRBV7-2	TRBJ2-4	ASSPGLPTDIQY
TRBV6-1	TRBJ2-3	ASSEASGSADTQY
TRBV25-1	TRBJ2-2	ASSGSGRAGELF
TRBV12-3/TRBV12-4	TRBJ2-7	ASREGYEQY
TRBV7-2	TRBJ2-7	ASSLSSHEQY
TRBV27	TRBJ2-1	ASREGVASGYNEQF
TRBV3-1	TRBJ2-3	ASSQVPGGMSDTQY
TRBV7-3	TRBJ2-7	ASNRSYEQY
TRBV20-1	TRBJ1-1	SASFGGGTEAF
TRBV3-1	TRBJ2-1	ASSQPGLGNEQF
TRBV14	TRBJ1-2	ASSPRGGEARYT
TRBV20-1	TRBJ2-7	SARMPSGMAYEQY
TRBV20-1	TRBJ2-7	SARDRDRTKDFWEQY
TRBV9	TRBJ2-2	ASSPLGGLLPNTGELF
TRBV7-2	TRBJ2-7	ASSSSGDSYEQY
TRBV7-9	TRBJ2-7	ASSWYSYEQY
TRBV11-2	TRBJ2-1	ASSHLEIEQF
TRBV6-5	TRBJ1-2	ASSFTEQAYGYT
TRBV24-1	TRBJ2-7	ATSDSPSYEQY
TRBV5-1	TRBJ2-1	ASSFISSGSHNEQF
TRBV5-1	TRBJ2-6	ASSESLSGANVLT
TRBV5-5	TRBJ2-7	ASSLQGFNEQY
TRBV4-3	TRBJ2-3	ASSQDRQGSTDTQY
TRBV5-1	TRBJ1-4	ASSADTYYEKLF
TRBV20-1	TRBJ2-1	SARDGRRPSSYNEQF
TRBV4-2	TRBJ1-6	ASSQAAAQYNSPLH
TRBV20-1	TRBJ2-6	SAWDRISGANVLT
TRBV5-1	TRBJ2-3	ASSLRLVEDTQY
TRBV12-3/TRBV12-4	TRBJ2-6	ASKRGSGANVLT
TRBV5-1	TRBJ2-7	ASSFMTGPYEQY
TRBV28	TRBJ2-2	ASSSMGQHTGELF
TRBV12-3/TRBV12-4	TRBJ2-1	ASSPSGGLAGIEQF
TRBV6-2/TRBV6-3	TRBJ2-1	ASRPHLAGSNNEQF
TRBV6-5	TRBJ2-5	ASSSPGLELAGGETQY
TRBV20-1	TRBJ2-7	SVGTSTYEQY
TRBV24-1	TRBJ2-1	ATSGGTPNEQF
TRBV6-2/TRBV6-3	TRBJ1-1	ASSTDSTAGITEAF
TRBV18	TRBJ1-2	ASSPNSGQYGYT
TRBV6-1	TRBJ2-7	ASNPDRGLASGSHEQY
TRBV7-2	TRBJ2-3	ASSSGTLGADTQY
TRBV5-1	TRBJ2-4	ASSSLSSGSLNIQY
TRBV4-2	TRBJ2-2	ASSQVSGLNTGELF
TRBV12-3/TRBV12-4	TRBJ1-1	ASSLGTGGADTEAF
TRBV20-1	TRBJ2-1	SASGRQGTYNEQF
TRBV7-9	TRBJ2-7	ASSSREGGPYEQY
TRBV21-1	TRBJ2-7	ASSDGREGLACILKQY
TRBV5-6	TRBJ1-2	ARAWLGFGYT
TRBV12-3/TRBV12-4	TRBJ2-5	ASSSEIGTGGEETQY
TRBV5-1	TRBJ2-7	ASSLSPVGLYEQY